The source of this TCR beta chain is a study of T-cell memory formation after mild COVID-19. Trimming cost V 5 bases and J 4 bases; bases outside gene matches: 3. Germline lookup yields CDR1 SNHLY and CDR2 FYNNEI. The CDR3 extends over 13 amino acids. Study observations and caveats: Clones that contracted from day 15 to 85 had balanced CD4/CD8; later expanders were CD4+ biased.

TCRdb used MiXCR to reprocess the 5' RACE reads, holding one entry per CDR3 protein. The sample consists of approximately 410,000 distinct CDR3 sequences, 23% of them appearing once. As concerns this clonotype: Its antigen remains unknown.

The sample comprised PBMCs or a T cell subset sorted from them (not recorded which). The chain is built from TRBV2 and TRBJ1-1; 8 positions agree with TRBD1. The clonotype was recovered from an adult woman who had mild COVID-19 (a few samples of this study predate the infection). Cell type and time point are not known. The CDR3: CASSTDRVTEAFF. The DNA for the CDR3 is TGTGCCAGCAGTACGGACAGGGTCACTGAAGCTTTCTTT.